This T cell receptor beta chain was identified in a study of cytomegalovirus exposure and HLA in healthy donors. Whole-study results and caveats: HLA alleles were associated with some 17,000 TCR beta sequences in a later analysis at 0.05 false discovery rate. Rarity characterized most TCR sequences, yet some public TCRs appeared in many donors. Later, an analysis found that common viral pathogens appeared to be linked with several of the most significant clusters.

Germline CDR1 SNHLY, CDR2 FYNNEI. CDR3 length equals 13 residues. Trimming removed 7 bases at V and 5 bases at J, with 11 bases between. As to this clone: Its antigen remains unidentified.

This PCR relied on a set of 60 Vbeta primers and 13 Jbeta primers. Clones were read by immunoSEQ multiplex PCR, and TCRdb kept only the in-frame ones, dropping some. The table lists approximately 140,000 clones, more than 60% of them singletons, with approximately 13% in the top ten. The rearrangement links TRBV2 to TRBJ2-2; D possibly corresponds to TRBD2 (6 bases). The sequenced material came from PBMCs. The TCR was taken from a man aged 40-49 years in good health and CMV-seropositive. DNA of the CDR3: TGTGCCAGCATGGCGGGACGTACCGGGGAGCTGTTTTTT. It codes for CASMAGRTGELFF.